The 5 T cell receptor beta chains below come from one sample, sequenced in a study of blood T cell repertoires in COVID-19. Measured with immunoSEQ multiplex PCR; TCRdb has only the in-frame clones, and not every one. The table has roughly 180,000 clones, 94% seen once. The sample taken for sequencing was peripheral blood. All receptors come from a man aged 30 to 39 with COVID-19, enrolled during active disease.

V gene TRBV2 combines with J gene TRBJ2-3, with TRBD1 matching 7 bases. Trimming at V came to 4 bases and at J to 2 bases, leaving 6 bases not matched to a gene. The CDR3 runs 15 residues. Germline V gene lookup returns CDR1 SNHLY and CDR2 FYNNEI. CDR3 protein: CASSGQGHFTDTQYF. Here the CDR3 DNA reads TGTGCCAGCAGTGGACAGGGACACTTCACAGATACGCAGTATTTT.

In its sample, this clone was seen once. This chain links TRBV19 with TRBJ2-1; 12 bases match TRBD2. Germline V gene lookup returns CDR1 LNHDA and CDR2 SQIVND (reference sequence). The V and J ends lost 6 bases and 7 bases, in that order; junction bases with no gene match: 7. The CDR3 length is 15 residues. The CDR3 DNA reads TGTGCCAGTAGCACGACTAGCGGGGGACCAAATGAGCAGTTCTTC. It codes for CASSTTSGGPNEQFF.

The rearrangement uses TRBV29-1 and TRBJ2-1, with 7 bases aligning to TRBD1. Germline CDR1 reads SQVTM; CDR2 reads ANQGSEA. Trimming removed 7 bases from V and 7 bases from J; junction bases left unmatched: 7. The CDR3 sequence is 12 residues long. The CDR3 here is CSADRERNEQFF. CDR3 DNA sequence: TGCAGCGCTGACAGGGAAAGGAATGAGCAGTTCTTC.

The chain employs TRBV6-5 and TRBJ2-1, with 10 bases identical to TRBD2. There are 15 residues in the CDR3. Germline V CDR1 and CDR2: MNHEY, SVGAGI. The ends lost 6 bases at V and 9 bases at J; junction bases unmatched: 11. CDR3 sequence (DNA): TGTGCCAGCAGGACCGGGACTAGCGTATTCAGTGAGCAGTTCTTC. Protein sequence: CASRTGTSVFSEQFF.

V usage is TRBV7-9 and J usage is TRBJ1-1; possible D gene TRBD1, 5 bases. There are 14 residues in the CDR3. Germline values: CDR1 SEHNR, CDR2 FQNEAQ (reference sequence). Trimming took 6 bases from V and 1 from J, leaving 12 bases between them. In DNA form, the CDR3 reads TGTGCCAGCAGACTCGACAGAGAGAACACTGAAGCTTTCTTT. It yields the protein CASRLDRENTEAFF. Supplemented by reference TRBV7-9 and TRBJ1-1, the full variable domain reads DTGVSQNPRHKITKRGQNVTFRCDPISEHNRLYWYRQTLGQGPEFLTYFQNEAQLEKSRLLSDRFSAERPKGSFSTLEIQRTEQGDSAMYLCASRLDRENTEAFFGQGTRLTVV.